This T cell receptor (beta chain) was sequenced during a study of tumor and adjacent non-tumor tissue in lung cancer (dated by TCRdb to between 2017 and 2018). Context from the whole study: Patients with adenocarcinoma (approximately 12), squamous cell carcinoma (2) and small cell lung cancer (1) were included in the cohort. The 15 enrolled patients, of whom around ten were men and 5 were women, were aged about 30 to 80 years and were diagnosed with TNM stage I to III disease. A total of fewer than 150 million productive TCRbeta reads were generated by sequencing, corresponding to an average of roughly 4 million reads per sample. TCRbeta CDR3 sequencing was performed on thirty paired specimens, with one tumor sample and one normal lung sample collected per patient. Bulk TCRbeta repertoires were compared between lung tumor tissue and matched distant non-tumor lung tissue obtained from fewer than 16 lung cancer patients.

Library generation was performed with multiplex PCR. The instrument given in TCRdb is Illumina HiSeq 2500. TCRbeta libraries were constructed through three rounds of nested PCR with primers (Table S4) according to protocols modified from ARM-PCR. PCR products of 200-500 bp were gel-excised and purified with the QIAquick gel extraction kit before sequencing. The authors' analysis ran thus. Reads were cleaned using Trimmomatic, were merged into complete CDR3 sequences using FLASH, and were assigned to V(D)J germline segments using MiTCR. Clonal diversity was computed as the inverse Simpson's index with VDJtools. In-frame sequences without a premature stop codon were defined as productive reads. Starting from the raw public reads, TCRdb applied fastp trimming at Q25, assembled clones with MiXCR and retained in-frame beta chains. Rows matching on CDR3 protein sequence are summarized as one entry with the most common DNA and genes. None of the V and J calls come from the authors' own analysis; TCRdb made them. This sample is represented by 90,000 to 130,000 distinct CDR3 sequences; over 75% of them were singletons. The ten top clones hold about 22% of the sample.

A word on this clonotype: The antigen it binds to is not known. Germline is not matched at one junction end, which may reflect a read error.

RNA was extracted from bulk unsorted tissue and checked for quality with a NanoDrop ND-1000 and an Agilent 2100. The donors were newly diagnosed lung cancer patients admitted for thoracic surgery in China from August to November 2014 who had not received prior chemotherapy. Patients with previous radiotherapy or chemotherapy, or with another concurrent cancer, were excluded from the study. Pieces of surgical tissue measuring roughly 1-2.1 cm3 were kept in RNAlater solution and held at -80 degrees C until needed. Broad study findings and their caveats: Tumor tissue showed significantly higher TCR diversity (inverse Simpson) than normal lung tissue, at about 410 vs 180 (P = 0.0075, Mann-Whitney U test). The cohort had only roughly 16 patients, and the authors noted that larger samples and more detailed clinical data are needed. Younger patients had significantly higher TCR diversity, and higher tumor TCR diversity was associated with shorter overall and disease-free survival. In normal lung, the top 100 clones accounted for a significantly larger cumulative share of the repertoire than in tumor tissue. Because peripheral blood was not sequenced, blood TCRbeta repertoires in the lung cancer patients of the study were not examined. Neither the sequencing platform nor unique molecular identifiers are mentioned in the methods.

Sequencing was done on a sample of lung tumor tissue. The clonotype comes from a man in his 70s with non-small cell lung cancer.

DNA sequence: TGTGCCAGCAGCTTAGTATCGGGGCCGGAGACTCAGTACTTC. Translation gives CASSLVSGPETQYF. The chain is encoded by TRBV7-8 joined to TRBJ2-5; the D segment may tentatively be TRBD1 or TRBD2, each giving 5 matched bases. The germline V gene encodes CDR1 SGHVS and CDR2 FQNEAQ. Counted from cysteine to phenylalanine, this CDR3 has 14 amino acids. Only CDR3 DNA remains: 42 bases, in frame from the first base.